The clone carrying this T cell receptor (beta chain) was observed once. Antigen unknown. The conserved final phenylalanine or tryptophan is absent from the CDR3, which likely points to a read error. This CDR3 region has 16 residues. Per germline, CDR1 SQVTM and CDR2 ANQGSEA. The blood RNA (from unsorted whole blood) was obtained, and germline DNA was also extracted. The data derive from a study of tumor-infiltrating lymphocytes in primary liver carcinoma. Study-level information: Roughly 3.5 to 8 million productive TCRbeta reads came from each sample, comparable across tissue types. Study observations and caveats: It was tumor-adjacent and tumor-blood pairs that overlapped less than tumor region pairs did. Bulk unsorted samples prevented comparison of CD4+ and CD8+ repertoires. Significantly greater top-250-clone fractions characterized tumors relative to blood (p = 0.039).

TCR beta cDNA was prepared out of approximately 500 ng total RNA by means of a constant-region primer. Slightly modified ARM-PCR with three nested multiplex PCR rounds yielded TCR beta libraries. In the first two PCR rounds, TRBV1-TRBV30 forward primers were paired with a C-beta reverse primer, and each round lasted approximately 10 cycles. A single record per CDR3 protein comes from TCRdb applying MiXCR to the multiplex PCR reads. Here the sample spans approximately 210,000 distinct CDR3 sequences, less than 65% being singletons. Sample: peripheral blood. This clonotype originated in an older woman with primary liver carcinoma and hepatitis B virus infection. This chain uses TRBV29-1 with TRBJ2-1, with TRBD2 matching 7 bases. CDR3 residues: CSFADPTSELYSEQFL. The DNA of the CDR3 is TGCAGCTTTGCAGACCCCACTAGCGAACTATACAGTGAGCAGTTCCTC.